The table lists the clone carrying this T cell receptor beta chain with many counts. This entry is derived from a study of T-cell reconstitution after alpha-beta-depleted transplantation in children. Construction of the TCRbeta library involved unique molecular identifiers. TCRdb re-called the PCR reads with MiXCR, one entry per CDR3 protein. Among some 200,000 distinct CDR3 sequences, around 8.9% were seen once, and the ten largest hold about 4.8%. The CDR3 runs 16 residues. The V gene's germline CDR1 is MNHNS and CDR2 SASEGT. J lost 5 bases, V lost 6 bases, and 15 bases had no gene match. The V call is TRBV6-1, the J call TRBJ1-2, with 7 bases lining up with TRBD1. The source was PBMCs from the stem cell graft donor, collected from the stem cell graft. This clonotype was obtained from a human donor who donated a stem cell graft to a child with SCID. The DNA for the CDR3 is TGTGCCAGCAGCCCCGGACAGGTCCTTACCCTTTATGGCTACACCTTC. Residues: CASSPGQVLTLYGYTF.